A single TCR beta chain is shown here with its context. TCRdb redid the calling of the 5' RACE reads with MiXCR, one entry per CDR3 protein. This table has about 360,000 distinct CDR3 sequences, 6.2% appearing once. The sample belongs to a study of T cells after yellow fever vaccination. V was pared by 5 bases and J by 4 bases, with 5 bases of the junction left unmatched. This CDR3 is 13 amino acids long. Per the germline V gene, CDR1 is SQVTM and CDR2 is ANQGSEA. The clonotype comes from a man aged 25 to 45 who received the YFV17D yellow fever vaccine. The sample here was PBMCs, taken 5 days after the yellow fever booster vaccination. This chain links TRBV29-1 with TRBJ1-3; 7 bases map to TRBD1. The CDR3 sequence: CSVTGESGNTIYF. The CDR3 bases are TGCAGCGTTACAGGGGAATCCGGAAACACCATATATTTT. Using reference TRBV29-1 and TRBJ1-3 for the parts outside the CDR3, the full variable domain is SAVISQKPSRDICQRGTSLTIQCQVDSQVTMMFWYRQQPGQSLTLIATANQGSEATYESGFVIDKFPISRPNLTFSTLTVSNMSPEDSSIYLCSVTGESGNTIYFGEGSWLTVV.